Below are 7 T cell receptor beta chains sequenced from a single sample in a study of T-cell reconstitution after alpha-beta-depleted transplantation in children. Unique molecular identifiers were used to barcode this TCRbeta library. TCRdb itself ran the PCR reads through MiXCR, one entry per CDR3 protein. The sample shows some 500,000 distinct CDR3 sequences, about 17% of them seen only once. Material: PBMCs from the stem cell graft donor, obtained from the stem cell graft. Source of these receptors: a human donor who donated a stem cell graft to a child with acute lymphoblastic leukemia.

The chain employs TRBV29-1 and TRBJ2-2, with D unclear. Germline assignment: CDR1 SQVTM and CDR2 ANQGSEA. V lost 6 bases and J 1 base, leaving 12 bases between the germline ends. The CDR3 loop spans 14 amino acids. As DNA, the CDR3 is TGCAGCGTCCATGGGTTTCGGAACACCGGGGAGCTGTTTTTT. It codes for CSVHGFRNTGELFF.

The chain combines TRBV6-1 with TRBJ1-1; D remains unclear. CDR1 MNHNS and CDR2 SASEGT come from the germline V gene. The CDR3 consists of 14 residues. V gave up 4 bases and J gave up 0 bases, with 9 bases separating them. The CDR3 loop reads CASSVPLMNTEAFF. CDR3 DNA: TGTGCCAGCAGTGTCCCTTTGATGAACACTGAAGCTTTCTTT.

The V call is TRBV20-1, the J call TRBJ2-3, with D unresolved. CDR3 length: 11 residues. V was cut by 5 bases and J by 9 bases, with 12 bases left in between. Looked up from germline, CDR1 is DFQATT and CDR2 is SNEGSKA (reference sequence). This chain's CDR3 is CSAQPSVTQYF. The CDR3 DNA reads as TGCAGTGCTCAACCGTCAGTGACGCAGTATTTT.

This clonotype was seen only a few times. This chain links TRBV11-3 with TRBJ2-1, with TRBD2 identical over 13 bases. Unmatched junction bases numbered 7, after V lost 5 bases and J lost 6 bases. The CDR3 contains 16 residues. CDR1 and CDR2 from the germline V gene are SGHNT and YENEEA. CDR3 in DNA: TGTGCCAGCAGCAGGGGGACTAGCGGGATCTTCAATGAGCAGTTCTTC. It codes for CASSRGTSGIFNEQFF.

The chain joins TRBV6-1 to TRBJ2-7; TRBD1 is a possible D gene (6 bases). This CDR3 contains 13 residues. V lost 6 bases and J 1 base, leaving 10 bases between the germline ends. Looked up from germline, CDR1 is MNHNS and CDR2 is SASEGT. The chain's CDR3 is CASRHRVSYEQYF. The CDR3 DNA reads as TGTGCCAGCAGACACAGGGTTTCCTACGAGCAGTACTTC.

The CDR3 bases are TGTGCCAGCAGCTTGGCCTTTCAGGGGCAAGAGACCCAGTACTTC. It encodes CASSLAFQGQETQYF. The chain combines TRBV5-5 with TRBJ2-5, with D possibly matching TRBD1 (6 bases). Between the trimmed V and J ends, which lost 0 bases and 2 bases, there was a span of 11 bases. This CDR3 region has 15 residues. CDR1 is SGHKS, CDR2 YYEKEE, per germline (reference sequence). Full variable domain (remainder filled in from reference TRBV5-5 and TRBJ2-5): DAGVTQSPTHLIKTRGQQVTLRCSPISGHKSVSWYQQVLGQGPQFIFQYYEKEERGRGNFPDRFSARQFPNYSSELNVNALLLGDSALYLCASSLAFQGQETQYFGPGTRLLVL.

This clonotype was detected a few times. The V call is TRBV12-3 or TRBV12-4, the J call TRBJ2-2; unclear D gene. The CDR3 totals 13 residues. V lost 3 bases and J lost 3, with 5 bases in between. The CDR3 nucleotides read TGTGCCAGCAGTTTTACCTACACCGGGGAGCTGTTTTTT. The encoded protein is CASSFTYTGELFF.